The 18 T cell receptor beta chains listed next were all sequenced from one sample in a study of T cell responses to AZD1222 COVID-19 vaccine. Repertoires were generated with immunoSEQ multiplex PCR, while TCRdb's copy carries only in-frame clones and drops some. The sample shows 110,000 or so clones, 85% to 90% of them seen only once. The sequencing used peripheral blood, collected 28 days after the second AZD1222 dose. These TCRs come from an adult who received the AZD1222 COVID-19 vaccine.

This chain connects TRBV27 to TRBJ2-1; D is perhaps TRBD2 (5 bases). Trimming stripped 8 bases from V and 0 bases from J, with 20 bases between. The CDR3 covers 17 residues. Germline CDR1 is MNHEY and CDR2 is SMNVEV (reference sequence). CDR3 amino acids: CASGFRRESNSYNEQFF. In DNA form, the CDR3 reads TGTGCCAGCGGGTTCCGACGGGAAAGTAACTCCTACAATGAGCAGTTCTTC.

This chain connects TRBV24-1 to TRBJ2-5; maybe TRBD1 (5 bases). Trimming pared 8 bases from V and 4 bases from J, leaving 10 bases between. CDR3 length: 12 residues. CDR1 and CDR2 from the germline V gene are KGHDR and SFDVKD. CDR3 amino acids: CATKPRGETQYF. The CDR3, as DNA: TGTGCCACCAAGCCTAGGGGAGAGACCCAGTACTTC.

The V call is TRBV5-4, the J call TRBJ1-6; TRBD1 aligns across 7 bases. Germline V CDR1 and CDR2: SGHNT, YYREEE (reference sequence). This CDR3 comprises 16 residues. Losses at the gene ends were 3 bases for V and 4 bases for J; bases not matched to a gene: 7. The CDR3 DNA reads TGTGCCAGCAGCTCCACAGGGGTACTTTATAATTCACCCCTCCACTTT. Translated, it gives CASSSTGVLYNSPLHF.

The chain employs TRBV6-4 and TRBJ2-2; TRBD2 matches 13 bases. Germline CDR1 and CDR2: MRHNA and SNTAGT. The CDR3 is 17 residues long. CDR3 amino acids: CVLTGLAGEANTGELFF. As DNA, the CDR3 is TGTGTCTTAACAGGACTAGCGGGAGAAGCGAACACCGGGGAGCTGTTTTTT.

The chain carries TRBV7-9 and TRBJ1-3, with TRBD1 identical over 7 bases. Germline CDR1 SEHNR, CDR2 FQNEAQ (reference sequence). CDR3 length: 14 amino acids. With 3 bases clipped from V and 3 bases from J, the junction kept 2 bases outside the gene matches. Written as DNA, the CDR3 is TGTGCCAGCAGCTTCCGGGACAGTGGAAACACCATATATTTT. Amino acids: CASSFRDSGNTIYF.

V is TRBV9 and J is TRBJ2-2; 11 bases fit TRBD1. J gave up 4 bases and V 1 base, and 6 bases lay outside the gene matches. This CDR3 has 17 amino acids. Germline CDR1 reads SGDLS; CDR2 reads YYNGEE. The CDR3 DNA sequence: TGTGCCAGCAGCGTAAACCCGGGACAGGGGGGCACCGGGGAGCTGTTTTTT. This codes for CASSVNPGQGGTGELFF.

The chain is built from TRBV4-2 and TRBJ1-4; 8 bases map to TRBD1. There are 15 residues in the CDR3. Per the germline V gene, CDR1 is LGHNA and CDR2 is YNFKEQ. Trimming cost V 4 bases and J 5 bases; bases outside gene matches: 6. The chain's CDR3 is CASSLTGGPNEKLFF. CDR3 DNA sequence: TGTGCCAGCAGCCTTACAGGGGGACCAAATGAAAAACTGTTTTTT.

The CDR3 DNA sequence: TGTGCCATCAGGGCTAGCGGGACTATCCAGAACAATGAGCAGTTCTTC. As protein: CAIRASGTIQNNEQFF. The V gene is TRBV10-3, the J gene TRBJ2-1, with 9 bases lining up with TRBD2. CDR3 length equals 16 residues. Germline V lookup: CDR1 ENHRY, CDR2 SYGVKD. The J segment lost 5 bases and the V segment lost 6 bases, leaving 11 bases of the junction unmatched.

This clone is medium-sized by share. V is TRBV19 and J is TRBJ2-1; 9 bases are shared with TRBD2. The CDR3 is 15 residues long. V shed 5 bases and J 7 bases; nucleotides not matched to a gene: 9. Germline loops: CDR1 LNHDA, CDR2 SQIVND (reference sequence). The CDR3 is CASSPTSLAGNEQFF. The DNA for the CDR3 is TGTGCCAGTAGTCCCACATCACTAGCGGGTAATGAGCAGTTCTTC.

The CDR3 here is CASSSIARGAGMNEQFF. CDR3 coding DNA: TGTGCCAGCAGCTCCATCGCGCGGGGGGCGGGGATGAATGAGCAGTTCTTC. The V and J genes are TRBV11-2 and TRBJ2-1; 8 bases line up with TRBD2. This CDR3 spans 17 amino acids. The V gene's germline CDR1 is SGHAT and CDR2 FQNNGV. V lost 4 bases, J lost 7 bases, and 15 bases stayed unmatched.

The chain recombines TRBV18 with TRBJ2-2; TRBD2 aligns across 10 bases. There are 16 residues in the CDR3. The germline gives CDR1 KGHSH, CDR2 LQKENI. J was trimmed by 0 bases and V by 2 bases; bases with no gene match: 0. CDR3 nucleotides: TGTGCCAGCTCACCAGGGACTAGCGCGAACACCGGGGAGCTGTTTTTT. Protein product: CASSPGTSANTGELFF.

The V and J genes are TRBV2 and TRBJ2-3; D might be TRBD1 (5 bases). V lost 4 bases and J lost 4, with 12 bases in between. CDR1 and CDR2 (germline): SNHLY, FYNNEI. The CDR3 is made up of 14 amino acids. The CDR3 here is CASSVSLGADTQYF. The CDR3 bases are TGTGCCAGCAGTGTCTCTCTAGGGGCAGATACGCAGTATTTT.

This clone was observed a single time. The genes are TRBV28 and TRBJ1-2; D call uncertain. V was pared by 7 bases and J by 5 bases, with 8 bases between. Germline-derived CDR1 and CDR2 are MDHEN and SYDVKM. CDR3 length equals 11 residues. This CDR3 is CASTQSYGYTF. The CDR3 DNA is TGTGCCAGCACCCAATCATATGGCTACACCTTC.

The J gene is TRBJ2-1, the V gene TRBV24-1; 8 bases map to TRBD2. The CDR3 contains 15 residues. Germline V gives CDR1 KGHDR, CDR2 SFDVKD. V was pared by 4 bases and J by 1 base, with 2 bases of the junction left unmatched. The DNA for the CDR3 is TGTGCCACCAGTGACAGCGGGGGATCCTACAATGAGCAGTTCTTC. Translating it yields CATSDSGGSYNEQFF.

The CDR3 DNA follows: TGCGCCAGCAGCCCGCAGGGGATCTCCTACGAGCAGTACTTC. Protein: CASSPQGISYEQYF. The chain employs TRBV4-1 and TRBJ2-7, with D tentatively TRBD1 (6 bases). The V end was cut by 4 bases, the J end by 0 bases, with 10 bases between. This CDR3 region has 14 residues. From germline, CDR1 is MGHRA and CDR2 YSYEKL.

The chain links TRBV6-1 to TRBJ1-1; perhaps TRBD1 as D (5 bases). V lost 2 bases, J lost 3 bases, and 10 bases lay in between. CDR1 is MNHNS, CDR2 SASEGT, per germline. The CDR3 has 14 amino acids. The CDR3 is CASSEQGKDTEAFF. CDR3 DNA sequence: TGTGCCAGCAGTGAACAGGGTAAGGACACTGAAGCTTTCTTT.

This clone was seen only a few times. CDR3 nucleotides: TGCGCCAGCAGCCTTACCGGGACTACTTCCTACGAGCAGTACTTC. It is translated as CASSLTGTTSYEQYF. The J gene is TRBJ2-7, the V gene TRBV4-1, with 7 bases that match TRBD2. CDR1 is MGHRA, CDR2 YSYEKL, per germline. This CDR3 is 15 amino acids long. The trim removed 4 bases at V and 1 base at J, leaving 7 bases unmatched.

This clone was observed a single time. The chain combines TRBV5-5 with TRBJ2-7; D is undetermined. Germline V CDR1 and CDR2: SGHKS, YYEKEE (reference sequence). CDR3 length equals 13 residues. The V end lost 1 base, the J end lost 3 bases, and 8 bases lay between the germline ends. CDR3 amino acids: CASSLTPHYEQYF. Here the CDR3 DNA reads TGTGCCAGCAGCTTGACGCCGCACTACGAGCAGTACTTC.